This section outlines one T cell receptor (beta chain) sequence together with its context. This CDR3 spans 14 amino acids. Trimming stripped 5 bases from V and 2 bases from J, with 10 bases between. Germline V lookup: CDR1 SGHAT, CDR2 FQNNGV. The data were produced by immunoSEQ multiplex PCR, yet TCRdb's version contains in-frame clones alone and is incomplete. The sample lists approximately 46,000 clones, 75% to 85% occurring once. The entry originates in a study of blood T cell repertoires in COVID-19. The wider study: The analysed material was cDNA or gDNA that came from T cells, B-cell-depleted T cells, or PBMCs.

The receptor's source is a human donor in a cohort sampled during active COVID-19. Sequenced sample: peripheral blood. The chain joins TRBV11-2 to TRBJ1-5; possibly TRBD1 for D (6 bases). CDR3 DNA sequence: TGTGCCAGCAGCATAAGACAGGGCAATCAGCCCCAGCATTTT. Residues: CASSIRQGNQPQHF.